These T cell receptor beta chains were read from a single sample in a study of Ad26.COV2.S vaccination and SARS-CoV-2 variants. TCRdb's copy holds only in-frame clones and misses some; the assay was immunoSEQ multiplex PCR. The sample consists of 300,000 to 400,000 clones, around 90% of them appearing once. The specimen was peripheral blood, collected after recovery from COVID-19. All receptors derive from a human donor who had recovered from COVID-19. CDR3s leave out the opening cysteine and the closing phenylalanine or tryptophan. Size is omitted from some rows. Given values are once, few, many or a class for expanded clones.

len	abundance	v_gene	j_gene	CDR3aa
14	.	TRBV2	TRBJ1-5	ASSELGGVSNQPQH
11	.	TRBV27	TRBJ1-1	ASSYSVNTEAF
8	.	TRBV10-1	TRBJ2-7	ASTTYEQY
15	once	TRBV19	TRBJ2-1	ASSMTASGLLFGEQF
12	.	TRBV5-4	TRBJ2-7	ASSLARAPYEQY
14	.	TRBV11-2	TRBJ2-1	ASSLAGTGVKDEQF
13	.	TRBV9	TRBJ2-3	ASSALIASTDTQY
11	.	TRBV12-3/TRBV12-4	TRBJ2-7	ASGAGPSYEQY
10	.	TRBV6-5	TRBJ2-5	ASSPRGETQY
9	.	TRBV29-1	TRBJ1-1	SAHTNTEAF
13	few	TRBV7-9	TRBJ2-7	ASSPWTSGELEQY
12	.	TRBV7-9	TRBJ1-2	ASSLLLGSYGYT
13	.	TRBV11-2	TRBJ1-1	ASSLGPGVNTEAF
13	.	TRBV6-5	TRBJ1-2	ASSLGQGLNYGYT
13	.	TRBV6-5	TRBJ1-6	ASSTRGTGNSPLH
16	.	TRBV25-1	TRBJ1-4	ASSEDPRTGPINEKLF
15	.	TRBV10-3	TRBJ2-1	AISESWGAETYNEQF
12	.	TRBV14	TRBJ1-2	ASSQAAGNYGYT
10	.	TRBV6-5	TRBJ2-7	ASNRDRVEQY
12	.	TRBV2	TRBJ2-3	ASSERQDGDTQY
11	few	TRBV7-6	TRBJ2-2	ASSLAGGGELF
13	.	TRBV9	TRBJ2-1	ASSFGTFAYNEQF
13	.	TRBV7-2	TRBJ2-2	ASRWSPIATGELF
12	.	TRBV6-1	TRBJ2-3	ASSSGQVTDTQY
12	.	TRBV6-5	TRBJ1-2	ATGLLGPNYGYT
14	.	TRBV7-2	TRBJ2-6	ARERGSTSGANVLT
12	.	TRBV5-1	TRBJ2-7	ASSFGQGTYEQY
17	.	TRBV21-1	TRBJ1-4	ASSSCSSRAGKANEKLF
12	.	TRBV7-2	TRBJ1-4	ASSPGGRNEKLF
13	.	TRBV5-6	TRBJ2-2	ASSLGDRYTGELF
13	.	TRBV19	TRBJ1-6	ASSLGATVDSPLH
13	.	TRBV2	TRBJ1-1	ASSEQGVRNTEAF
15	.	TRBV7-6	TRBJ1-5	ASSPGQGPSARQPQH
15	once	TRBV27	TRBJ2-1	ASSLGTGSQDYNEQF
12	.	TRBV7-2	TRBJ1-1	ASSSGGLVTEAF
14	.	TRBV27	TRBJ1-2	ASSRQGAGPNYGYT